The T cell receptor (beta chain) under discussion was sequenced for a study of response to subunit inactivated influenza vaccine. Concerning this clonotype: Its target is unknown.

There are 15 residues in the CDR3. Germline CDR1 is MNHEY and CDR2 is SVGEGT. After removal of 4 bases from V and 1 base from J, the junction contained 3 bases not matched to a gene. MiXCR was run by TCRdb on the RT-PCR reads, yielding one entry per CDR3 protein. The repertoire consists of some 520,000 distinct CDR3 sequences, with 16% occurring once and the leading ten covering 3% to 3.5%. Findings and limits, study-wide: Authors suggested each seasonal flu vaccination may recruit only limited numbers of new T cells.

The chain has TRBV6-2 or TRBV6-3 and TRBJ2-7; TRBD1 matches at 11 bases. The clonotype originates from a man between 50 and 70 years old who received an inactivated influenza vaccine. The sequencing here drew on CD4+ T cells sorted from PBMCs, taken less than 30 months after vaccination. This CDR3 reads CASSSWDRGSYEQYF. The CDR3 coding sequence is TGTGCCAGCAGTTCCTGGGACAGGGGGTCCTACGAGCAGTACTTC.